The sequence of this TCR beta chain was determined in a study of Ad26.COV2.S vaccination and SARS-CoV-2 variants. Findings and limits, study-wide: Responses of T cells in total may have been underestimated by the TCR breadth and depth analyses.

Germline values: CDR1 SGDLS, CDR2 YYNGEE. V gave up 5 bases and J gave up 4 bases; unmatched junction bases: 7. The CDR3 sequence is 14 residues long. Points on this clone: The antigen remains unidentified.

The method was immunoSEQ multiplex PCR; TCRdb's version includes in-frame clones alone and lacks a portion of them. Counted here are fewer than 400,000 clones, about 88% occurring once; the ten biggest clones make up 3.5%. The treatment is: some 19 received Ad26.COV2.S at low or high dose, single or two shots; about 5 received placebo; per-sample allocation not given. Day 63 after the first vaccine or placebo injection was the time point for sampling. Here the sequenced sample was peripheral blood, taken in a trial of Ad26.COV2.S vaccine versus placebo. The TCR sequence derives from a person between 18 and 65 years old who received the Ad26.COV2.S COVID-19 vaccine or a placebo. This chain uses TRBV9 with TRBJ1-1; 8 bases align to TRBD1. The CDR3 here is CASRPGGEGTEAFF. CDR3 DNA: TGTGCCAGCAGACCAGGGGGCGAGGGCACTGAAGCTTTCTTT.